The subject of this entry is one TCR beta chain. What it binds is unknown. The entry originates in a study of graft-versus-host responses after intestinal transplantation. Germline V gives CDR1 SGHVS, CDR2 FQNEAQ. The CDR3 loop spans 18 amino acids. V was clipped by 2 bases and J by 4 bases; unmatched bases: 10. The data were produced by immunoSEQ multiplex PCR, yet TCRdb's version contains in-frame clones alone and is incomplete. The repertoire holds about 110,000 clones, with around 93% as singletons. The source of this sequence is a human donor who received an intestinal transplant. This chain connects TRBV7-8 to TRBJ2-7; TRBD2 matches 14 bases. This sample comprised unstimulated CD8+ T cells sorted from spleen or lymph node cells, obtained before intestinal transplant. The CDR3 DNA reads TGTGCCAGCAGCTTAATGCCTAGGGGACTAGCGGGAGAGTACGAGCAGTACTTC. Translating it yields CASSLMPRGLAGEYEQYF.